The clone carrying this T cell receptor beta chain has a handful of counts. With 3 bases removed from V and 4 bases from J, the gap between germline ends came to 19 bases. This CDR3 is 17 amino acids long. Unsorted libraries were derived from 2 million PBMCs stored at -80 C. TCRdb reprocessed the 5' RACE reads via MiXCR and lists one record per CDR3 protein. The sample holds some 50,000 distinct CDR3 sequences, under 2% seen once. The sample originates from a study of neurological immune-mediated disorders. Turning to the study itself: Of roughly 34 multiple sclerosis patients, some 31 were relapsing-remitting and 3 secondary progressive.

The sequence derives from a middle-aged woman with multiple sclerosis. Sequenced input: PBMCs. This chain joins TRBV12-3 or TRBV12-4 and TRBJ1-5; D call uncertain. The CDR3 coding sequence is TGTGCCAGCAGTTTTTTGGTGGGTGTTGGGGAAAATCAGCCCCAGCATTTT. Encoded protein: CASSFLVGVGENQPQHF.